This T cell receptor beta chain was identified in a study of cytomegalovirus exposure and HLA in healthy donors. For the study at large: A later analysis reported the 120 validation repertoires used the same platform as the approximately 700 first-cohort repertoires.

Profiled with immunoSEQ multiplex PCR; TCRdb holds only in-frame clones, not every one. The sample includes 200,000 or so clones, 84% seen only once; the top ten take roughly 13%. On this clone itself: Its antigen is currently unknown.

CDR3 length equals 14 residues. Looked up from germline, CDR1 is SNHLY and CDR2 is FYNNEI. Unmatched junction bases numbered 5, after V lost 4 bases and J lost 3 bases. Study outcomes and limitations: The tendency of first-cohort TCR clusters to co-occur in the 130 or so validation repertoires was identified by a subsequent analysis.

The chain recombines TRBV2 with TRBJ1-2; TRBD1 matches 7 bases. The sample consisted of PBMCs. This clonotype was obtained from a woman aged 25 to 39 in good health and CMV-seropositive. The CDR3 protein is CASSGGTAHYGYTF. The CDR3 DNA reads TGTGCCAGCAGTGGAGGGACAGCCCACTATGGCTACACCTTC.